These 10 T cell receptor beta chains were sequenced from one sample in a study of beta chain features in type 1 diabetes. Reverse transcription of all isolated RNA meant that expressed TCRB transcripts were sequenced. The assay was immunoSEQ multiplex PCR, and TCRdb's table has in-frame clones only and misses some. The sample lists 350,000 or so clones, roughly a fifth occurring once. The specimen was naive CD4+ T cells from blood. The source is a woman younger than 30 in good health.

This clone was detected once. V and J are TRBV25-1 and TRBJ2-7; D may be TRBD1 (6 bases). This CDR3 spans 12 amino acids. V was clipped by 5 bases and J by 2 bases, with 7 bases between them. Germline CDR1 reads MGHDK; CDR2 reads SYGVNS. CDR3 protein: CASSRDTYEQYF. CDR3 bases: TGTGCCAGCAGTAGGGACACCTACGAGCAGTACTTC.

In its sample, this clone was seen a few times. The chain joins TRBV5-1 to TRBJ1-1; 7 bases are shared with TRBD1. Germline CDR1 reads SGHRS; CDR2 reads YFSETQ. CDR3 length: 13 residues. Germline trimming cut 10 bases from V and 0 bases from J; bases unmatched to any gene: 6. The CDR3 protein is CAGRQGMNTEAFF. CDR3 coding DNA: TGCGCCGGACGACAGGGCATGAACACTGAAGCTTTCTTT.

The V call is TRBV19, the J call TRBJ2-1; 9 bases match TRBD1. Trimming took 6 bases from V and 10 from J; bases not matched to a gene: 7. CDR1 LNHDA and CDR2 SQIVND come from the germline V gene (reference sequence). This CDR3 has 13 amino acids. The CDR3 spells CASSLDRGREQFF. The CDR3, as DNA: TGTGCCAGTAGCCTGGACAGGGGAAGGGAGCAGTTCTTC.

This clone was counted a few times. This chain uses TRBV7-9 with TRBJ1-3; D is undetermined. The V gene lost 1 base and the J gene lost 4 bases, with 17 bases spanning the gap. Germline CDR1 SEHNR, CDR2 FQNEAQ (reference sequence). The CDR3 spans 17 residues. This CDR3 is CASSLDFGSYEGNTIYF. CDR3 nucleotide sequence: TGTGCCAGCAGCTTAGATTTCGGGTCCTACGAAGGAAACACCATATATTTT.

The CDR3 loop reads CASSEFTNQNTEAFF. In DNA, the CDR3 is TGTGCCAGCAGTGAATTTACAAACCAAAACACTGAAGCTTTCTTT. The chain couples TRBV25-1 to TRBJ1-1; D gene unclear. V lost 1 base and J lost 2, with 11 bases in between. This CDR3 is 15 amino acids long. The germline V gene encodes CDR1 MGHDK and CDR2 SYGVNS.

A few counts support this clone. V and J are TRBV2 and TRBJ2-1; possibly TRBD1 for D (5 bases). CDR1 and CDR2 from the germline V gene are SNHLY and FYNNEI. Between the trimmed V and J ends, which lost 3 bases and 2 bases, there was a span of 8 bases. The CDR3 extends over 14 amino acids. In DNA form, the CDR3 reads TGTGCCAGCAGTGATCTAGGGGCCTACAATGAGCAGTTCTTC. Translated, it gives CASSDLGAYNEQFF.

This clone turned up a few times. V is TRBV11-2 and J is TRBJ2-1; maybe TRBD2 (5 bases). Germline values: CDR1 SGHAT, CDR2 FQNNGV. Trimming removed 2 bases from V and 2 bases from J, with 10 bases in between. CDR3 length: 15 residues. The chain's CDR3 is CASSLRETPYNEQFF. As DNA, the CDR3 is TGTGCCAGCAGCTTAAGGGAGACCCCCTACAATGAGCAGTTCTTC.

The chain is built from TRBV12-5 and TRBJ2-5, with TRBD2 matching 7 bases. Germline V gene data show CDR1 as LGHNT and CDR2 as FRNRAP. V lost 7 bases to trimming and J lost 5 bases; unmatched junction nucleotides: 7. This CDR3 has 13 amino acids. As DNA, the CDR3 is TGTGCTAGTGTGCGGGGGAATGGGGAGACCCAGTACTTC. Its translation is CASVRGNGETQYF.

CDR3 in amino acids: CASSASTGGEDGYTF. The CDR3 DNA is TGTGCCAGCAGCGCCTCGACAGGGGGCGAAGATGGCTACACCTTC. This chain joins TRBV9 and TRBJ1-2, with 10 bases identical to TRBD1. The germline gives CDR1 SGDLS, CDR2 YYNGEE. Trimming cost V 3 bases and J 6 bases; bases outside gene matches: 8. The CDR3 totals 15 residues.

The chain recombines TRBV7-2 with TRBJ2-1; perhaps TRBD2 as D (5 bases). Germline loops: CDR1 SGHTA, CDR2 FQGNSA. Trimming took 5 bases from V and 5 from J, leaving 10 bases between them. This CDR3 has 13 residues. The CDR3 DNA reads TGTGCCAGCAGCCTAGAGCGGAACAATGAGCAGTTCTTC. It specifies CASSLERNNEQFF.